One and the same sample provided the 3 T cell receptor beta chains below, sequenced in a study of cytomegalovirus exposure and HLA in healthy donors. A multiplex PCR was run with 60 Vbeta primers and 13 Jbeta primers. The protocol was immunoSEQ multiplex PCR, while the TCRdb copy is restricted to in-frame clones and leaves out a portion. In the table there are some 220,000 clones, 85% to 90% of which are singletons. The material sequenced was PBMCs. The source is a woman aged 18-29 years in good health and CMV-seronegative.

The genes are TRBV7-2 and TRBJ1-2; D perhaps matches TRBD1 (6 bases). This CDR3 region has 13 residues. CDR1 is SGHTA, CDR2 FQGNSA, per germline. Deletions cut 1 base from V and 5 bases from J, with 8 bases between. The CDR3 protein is CASSLDREYGYTF. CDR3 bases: TGTGCCAGCAGCTTAGACAGGGAATATGGCTACACCTTC.

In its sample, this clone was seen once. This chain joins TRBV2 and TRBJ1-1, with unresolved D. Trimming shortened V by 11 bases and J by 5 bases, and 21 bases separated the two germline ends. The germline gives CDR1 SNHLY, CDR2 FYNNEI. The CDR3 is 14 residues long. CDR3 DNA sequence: TGTGCCCTCACCAATAGCTGGGTCGGGACTGAAGCTTTCTTT. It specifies CALTNSWVGTEAFF.

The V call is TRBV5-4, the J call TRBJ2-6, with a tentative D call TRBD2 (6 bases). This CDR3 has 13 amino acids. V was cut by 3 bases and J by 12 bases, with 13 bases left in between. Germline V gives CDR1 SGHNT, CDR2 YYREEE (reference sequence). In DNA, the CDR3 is TGTGCCAGCAGCTCCGGGGGACTTCCCGTCCTGACTTTC. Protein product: CASSSGGLPVLTF.